This entry concerns a single T cell receptor beta chain. TCRdb keeps only in-frame clones here, not all; method: immunoSEQ multiplex PCR. The sample lists roughly 250,000 clones, around nine tenths occurring once. This entry comes from a study of blood T cell repertoires in COVID-19. Adults between roughly 18 and 95 years of age took part from 24 US areas. Participant-given clinical history determined each cohort assignment. In germline, CDR1 is SQVTM, CDR2 ANQGSEA. V gave up 5 bases and J gave up 4 bases, with 9 bases separating them. This CDR3 spans 12 amino acids. This receptor was identified in a woman aged 45-65 years who had recovered from COVID-19. The chain carries TRBV29-1 and TRBJ1-5; TRBD1 might be the D (5 bases). The sample was PBMCs or T cells enriched from blood (not recorded which). In nucleotides, the CDR3 is TGCAGCGTTACTGGGGGGAATCAGCCCCAGCATTTT. As protein: CSVTGGNQPQHF.